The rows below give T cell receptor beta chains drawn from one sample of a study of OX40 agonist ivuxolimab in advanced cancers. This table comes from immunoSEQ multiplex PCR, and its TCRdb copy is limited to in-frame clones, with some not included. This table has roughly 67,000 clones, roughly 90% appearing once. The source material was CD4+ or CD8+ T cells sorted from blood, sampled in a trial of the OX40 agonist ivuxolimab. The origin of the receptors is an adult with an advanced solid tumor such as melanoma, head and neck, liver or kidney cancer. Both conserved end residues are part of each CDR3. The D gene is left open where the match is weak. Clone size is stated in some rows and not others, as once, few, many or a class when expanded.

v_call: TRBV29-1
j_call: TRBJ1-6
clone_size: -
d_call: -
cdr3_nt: TGCAGCGTTCGTGACAGCTCCTATAATTCACCCCTCCACTTT
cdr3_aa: CSVRDSSYNSPLHF

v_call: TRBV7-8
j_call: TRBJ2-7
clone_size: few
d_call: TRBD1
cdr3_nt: TGTGCCAGCAGCTCCGGGACAGAAGAGCAGTACTTC
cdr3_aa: CASSSGTEEQYF

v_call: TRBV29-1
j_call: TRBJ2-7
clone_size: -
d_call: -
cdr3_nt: TGCAGCGCCGTCCTGGGATTGGGCTCCTACGAGCAGTACTTC
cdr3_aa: CSAVLGLGSYEQYF

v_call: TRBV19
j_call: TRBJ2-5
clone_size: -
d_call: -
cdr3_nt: TGTGCCAGTAGTATGGCGGGAGAGACCCAGTACTTC
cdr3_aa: CASSMAGETQYF

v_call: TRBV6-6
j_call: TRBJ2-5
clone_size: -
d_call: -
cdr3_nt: TGTGCCAGCAGTTACTCGTCGGTTGGGGAGACCCAGTACTTC
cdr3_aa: CASSYSSVGETQYF

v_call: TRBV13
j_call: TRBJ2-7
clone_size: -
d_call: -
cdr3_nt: TGTGCCAGCAGCTTAGGGGCCTACGAGCAGTACTTC
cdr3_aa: CASSLGAYEQYF

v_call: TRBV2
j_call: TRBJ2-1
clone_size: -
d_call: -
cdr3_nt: TGTGCCAGGGCCCAGCGAAGGGACTCTAGCTCCTACAATGAGCAGTTCTTC
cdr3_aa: CARAQRRDSSSYNEQFF

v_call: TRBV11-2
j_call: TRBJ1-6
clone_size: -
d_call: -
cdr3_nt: TGTGCCAGCAGCCCAGGTGGGACGGGGAATTCACCCCTCCACTTT
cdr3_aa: CASSPGGTGNSPLHF

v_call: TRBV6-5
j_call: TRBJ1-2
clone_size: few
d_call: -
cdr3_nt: TGTGCCAGCAGCCAGGAGGGGATTGGTGGCTACACCTTC
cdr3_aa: CASSQEGIGGYTF

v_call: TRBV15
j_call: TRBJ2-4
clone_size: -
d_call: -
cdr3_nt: TGTGCCACCAGCACACCGACGGGGAATACAAACATTCAGTACTTC
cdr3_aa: CATSTPTGNTNIQYF

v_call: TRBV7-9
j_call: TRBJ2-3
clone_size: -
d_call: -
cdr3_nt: TGTGCCAGCAGCTTCGGAGGGGGCACAGATACGCAGTATTTT
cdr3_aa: CASSFGGGTDTQYF

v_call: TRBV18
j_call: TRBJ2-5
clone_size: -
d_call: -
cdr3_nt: TGTGCCAGCTCACCACCAGCCAGGGCAGAGACCCAGTACTTC
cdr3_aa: CASSPPARAETQYF

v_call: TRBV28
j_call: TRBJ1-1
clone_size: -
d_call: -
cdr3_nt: TGTGCCAGTCAGACTTACATGAACACTGAAGCTTTCTTT
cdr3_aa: CASQTYMNTEAFF

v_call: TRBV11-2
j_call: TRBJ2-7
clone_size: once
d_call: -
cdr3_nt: TGTGCCAGCAGCTTAGGAGGGAACGAGCAGTACTTC
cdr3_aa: CASSLGGNEQYF

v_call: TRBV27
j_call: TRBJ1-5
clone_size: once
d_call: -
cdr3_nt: TGTGCCAGCAGTTTAGGAACAGGGCTCCATCAGCCCCAGCATTTT
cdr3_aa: CASSLGTGLHQPQHF

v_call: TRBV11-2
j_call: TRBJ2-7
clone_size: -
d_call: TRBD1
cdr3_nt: TGTGCCAGCAGCATCACAGGGGGCAAGTACGAGCAGTACTTC
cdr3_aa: CASSITGGKYEQYF

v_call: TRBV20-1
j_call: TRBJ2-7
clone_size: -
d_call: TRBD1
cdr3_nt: TGCAGTGCTAGGGGGACAGACGAGCAGTACTTC
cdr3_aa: CSARGTDEQYF

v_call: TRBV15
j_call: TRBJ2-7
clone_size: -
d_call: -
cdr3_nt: TGTGCCACCAGCAGAGAATACGAGCAGTACTTC
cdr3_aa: CATSREYEQYF

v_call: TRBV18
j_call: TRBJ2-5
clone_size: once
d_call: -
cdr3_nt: TGTGCCAGCTCTCCAGGGGCGGGAGAGACCCAGTACTTC
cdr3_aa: CASSPGAGETQYF

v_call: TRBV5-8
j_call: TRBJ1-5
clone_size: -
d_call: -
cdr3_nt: TGTGCCAGCAGATCCGGACAGCTGAATCAGCCCCAGCATTTT
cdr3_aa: CASRSGQLNQPQHF

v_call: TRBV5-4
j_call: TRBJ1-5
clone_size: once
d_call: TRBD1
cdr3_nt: TGTGCCAGCAGCCCTGACAGGGGAGACAATCAGCCCCAGCATTTT
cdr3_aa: CASSPDRGDNQPQHF

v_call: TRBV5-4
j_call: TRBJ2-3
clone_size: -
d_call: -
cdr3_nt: TGTGCCAGCAGCTTGAGGTCTGTAGCGGATACGCAGTATTTT
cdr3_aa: CASSLRSVADTQYF

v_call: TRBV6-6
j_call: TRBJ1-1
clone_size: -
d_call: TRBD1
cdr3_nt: TGTGCCGGAACCCCGGGACAGGGGTGGAACACTGAAGCTTTCTTT
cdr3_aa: CAGTPGQGWNTEAFF

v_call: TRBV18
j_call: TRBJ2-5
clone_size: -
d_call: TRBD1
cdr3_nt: TGTGCCAGCACCCGGACAGGGCCACAAGAGACCCAGTACTTC
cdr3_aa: CASTRTGPQETQYF

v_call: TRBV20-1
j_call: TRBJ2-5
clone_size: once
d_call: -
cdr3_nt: TGCAGTGCTACTTTGTTTGAGACCCAGTACTTC
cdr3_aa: CSATLFETQYF

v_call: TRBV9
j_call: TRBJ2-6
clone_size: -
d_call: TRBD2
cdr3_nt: TGTGCCAGCAGCGTAAGGACTAGCGGACCGTCTGGGGCCAACGTCCTGACTTTC
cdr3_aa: CASSVRTSGPSGANVLTF

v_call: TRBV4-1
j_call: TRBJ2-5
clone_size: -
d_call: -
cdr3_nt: TGCGCCAGCAGCCAAGAGGGGGGCTACCAAGAGACCCAGTACTTC
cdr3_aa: CASSQEGGYQETQYF

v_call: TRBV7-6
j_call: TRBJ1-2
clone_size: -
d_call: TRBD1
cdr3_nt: TGTGCCAGCAGCCCGACAGGGAGCGGAGCCTACACCTTC
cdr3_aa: CASSPTGSGAYTF